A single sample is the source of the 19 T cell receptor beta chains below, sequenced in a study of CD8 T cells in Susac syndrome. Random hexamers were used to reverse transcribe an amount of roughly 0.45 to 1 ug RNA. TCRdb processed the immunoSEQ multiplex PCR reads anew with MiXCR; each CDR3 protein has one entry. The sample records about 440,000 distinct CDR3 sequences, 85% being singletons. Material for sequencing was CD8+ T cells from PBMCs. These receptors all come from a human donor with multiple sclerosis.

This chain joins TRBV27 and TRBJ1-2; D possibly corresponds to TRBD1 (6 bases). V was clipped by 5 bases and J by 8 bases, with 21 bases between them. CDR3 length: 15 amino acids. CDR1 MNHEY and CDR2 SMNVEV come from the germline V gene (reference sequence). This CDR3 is CASSPGWGQPSGYTF. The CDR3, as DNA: TGTGCCAGCAGTCCCGGGTGGGGGCAGCCCAGCGGCTACACCTTC.

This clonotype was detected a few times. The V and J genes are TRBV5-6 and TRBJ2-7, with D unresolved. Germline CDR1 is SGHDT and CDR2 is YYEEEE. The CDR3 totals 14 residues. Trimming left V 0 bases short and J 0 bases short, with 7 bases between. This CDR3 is CASSLVVSSYEQYF. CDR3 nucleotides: TGTGCCAGCAGCTTGGTGGTTAGCTCCTACGAGCAGTACTTC.

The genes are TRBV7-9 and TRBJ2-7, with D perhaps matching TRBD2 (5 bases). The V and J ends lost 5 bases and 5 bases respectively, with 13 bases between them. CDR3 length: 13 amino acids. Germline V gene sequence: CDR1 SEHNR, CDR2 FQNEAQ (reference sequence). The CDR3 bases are TGTGCCAGCAGCCAGGTGGAGGCACACGAGCAGTACTTC. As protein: CASSQVEAHEQYF. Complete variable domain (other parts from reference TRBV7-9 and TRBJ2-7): DTGVSQNPRHKITKRGQNVTFRCDPISEHNRLYWYRQTLGQGPEFLTYFQNEAQLEKSRLLSDRFSAERPKGSFSTLEIQRTEQGDSAMYLCASSQVEAHEQYFGPGTRLTVT.

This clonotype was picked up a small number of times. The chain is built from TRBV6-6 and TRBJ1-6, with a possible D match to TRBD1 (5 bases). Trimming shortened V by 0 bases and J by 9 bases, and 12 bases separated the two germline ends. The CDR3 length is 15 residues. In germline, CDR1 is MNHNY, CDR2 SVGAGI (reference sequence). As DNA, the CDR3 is TGTGCCAGCAGTTACTCCGGCGGGGGTTTTTCACCCCTCCACTTT. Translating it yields CASSYSGGGFSPLHF.

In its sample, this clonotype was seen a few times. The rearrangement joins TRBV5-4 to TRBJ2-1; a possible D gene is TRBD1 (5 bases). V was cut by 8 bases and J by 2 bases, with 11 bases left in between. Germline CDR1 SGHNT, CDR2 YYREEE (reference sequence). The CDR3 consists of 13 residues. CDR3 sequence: CASQGPPYNEQFF. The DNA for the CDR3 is TGTGCCAGTCAGGGTCCCCCCTACAATGAGCAGTTCTTC. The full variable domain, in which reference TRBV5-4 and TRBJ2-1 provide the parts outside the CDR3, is ETGVTQSPTHLIKTRGQQVTLRCSSQSGHNTVSWYQQALGQGPQFIFQYYREEENGRGNFPPRFSGLQFPNYSSELNVNALELDDSALYLCASQGPPYNEQFFGPGTRLTVL.

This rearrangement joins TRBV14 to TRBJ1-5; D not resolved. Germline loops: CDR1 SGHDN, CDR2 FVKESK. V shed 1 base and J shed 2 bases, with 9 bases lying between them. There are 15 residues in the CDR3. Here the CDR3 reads CASSQGTGGNQPQHF. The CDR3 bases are TGTGCCAGCAGCCAAGGGACTGGGGGCAATCAGCCCCAGCATTTT.

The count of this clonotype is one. CDR3 loop: CASSFSAGAAYEQYF. In nucleotides, the CDR3 is TGTGCCAGCAGTTTCTCAGCGGGAGCGGCCTACGAGCAGTACTTC. The chain employs TRBV28 and TRBJ2-7; 8 bases are a match to TRBD2. Per germline, CDR1 MDHEN and CDR2 SYDVKM. This CDR3 is 15 amino acids long. V dropped 3 bases and J dropped 2; count of bases not matched to a gene: 6.

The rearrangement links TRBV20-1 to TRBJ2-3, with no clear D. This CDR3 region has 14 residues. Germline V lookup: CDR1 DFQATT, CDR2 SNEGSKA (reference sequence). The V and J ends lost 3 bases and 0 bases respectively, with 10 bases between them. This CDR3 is CSASGPISTDTQYF. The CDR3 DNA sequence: TGCAGTGCTAGCGGACCTATTAGCACAGATACGCAGTATTTT.

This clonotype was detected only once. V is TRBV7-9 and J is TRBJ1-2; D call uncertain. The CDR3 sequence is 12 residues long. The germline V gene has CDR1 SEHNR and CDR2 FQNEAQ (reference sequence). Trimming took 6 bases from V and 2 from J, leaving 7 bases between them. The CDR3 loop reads CASRGTNYGYTF. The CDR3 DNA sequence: TGTGCCAGCAGAGGAACGAACTATGGCTACACCTTC.

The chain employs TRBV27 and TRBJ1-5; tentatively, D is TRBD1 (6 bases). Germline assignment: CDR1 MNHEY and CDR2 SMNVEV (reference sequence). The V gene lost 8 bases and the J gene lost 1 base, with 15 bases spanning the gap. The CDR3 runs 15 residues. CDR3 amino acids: CASRVGAMSNQPQHF. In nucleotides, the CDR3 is TGTGCCAGCCGCGTGGGGGCGATGAGCAATCAGCCCCAGCATTTT.

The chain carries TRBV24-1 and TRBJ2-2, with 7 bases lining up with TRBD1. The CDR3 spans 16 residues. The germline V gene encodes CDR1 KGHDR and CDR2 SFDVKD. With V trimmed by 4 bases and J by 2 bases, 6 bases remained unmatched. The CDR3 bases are TGTGCCACCAGTGAGAACCGGGACAGCAACACCGGGGAGCTGTTTTTT. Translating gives CATSENRDSNTGELFF.

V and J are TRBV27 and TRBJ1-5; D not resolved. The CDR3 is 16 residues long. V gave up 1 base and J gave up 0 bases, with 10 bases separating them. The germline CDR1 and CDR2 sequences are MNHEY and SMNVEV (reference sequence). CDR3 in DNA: TGTGCCAGCAGTTTATATGGAGAGGGTAGCAATCAGCCCCAGCATTTT. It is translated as CASSLYGEGSNQPQHF.

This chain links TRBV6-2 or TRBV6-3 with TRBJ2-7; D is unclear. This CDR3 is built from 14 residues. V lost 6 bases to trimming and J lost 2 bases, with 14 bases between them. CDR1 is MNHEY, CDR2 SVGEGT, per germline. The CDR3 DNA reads TGTGCCAGCAGACATGAGGCCCCTCCCTACGAGCAGTACTTC. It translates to CASRHEAPPYEQYF.

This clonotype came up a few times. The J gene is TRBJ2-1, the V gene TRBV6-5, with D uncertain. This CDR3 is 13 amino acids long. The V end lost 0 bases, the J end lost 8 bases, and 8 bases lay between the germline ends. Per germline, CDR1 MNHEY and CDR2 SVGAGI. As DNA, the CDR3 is TGTGCCAGCAGTTACTCGACTCCGGATGAGCAGTTCTTC. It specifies CASSYSTPDEQFF.

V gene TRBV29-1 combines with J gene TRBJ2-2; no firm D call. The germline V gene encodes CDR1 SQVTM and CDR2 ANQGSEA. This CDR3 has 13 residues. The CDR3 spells CSSDDGGTGELFF. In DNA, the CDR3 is TGCAGTTCGGACGATGGTGGCACCGGGGAGCTGTTTTTT.

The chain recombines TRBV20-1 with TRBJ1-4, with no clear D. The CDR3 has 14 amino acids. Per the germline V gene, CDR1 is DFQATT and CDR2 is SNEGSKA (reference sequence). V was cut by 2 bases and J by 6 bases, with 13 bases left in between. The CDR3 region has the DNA TGCAGTGCTAGAAGTGGGGTTTCGGATGAAAAACTGTTTTTT. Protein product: CSARSGVSDEKLFF.

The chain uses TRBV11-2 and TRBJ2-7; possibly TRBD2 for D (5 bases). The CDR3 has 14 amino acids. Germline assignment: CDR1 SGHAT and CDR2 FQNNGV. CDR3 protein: CALSRGGELYEQYF. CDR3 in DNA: TGTGCACTAAGTCGGGGTGGGGAACTCTACGAGCAGTACTTC.

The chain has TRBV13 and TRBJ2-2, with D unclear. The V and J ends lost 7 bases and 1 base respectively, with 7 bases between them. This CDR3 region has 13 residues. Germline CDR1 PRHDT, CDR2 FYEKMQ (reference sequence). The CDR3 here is CASNDGNTGELFF. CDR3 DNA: TGTGCCAGCAATGACGGGAACACCGGGGAGCTGTTTTTT.

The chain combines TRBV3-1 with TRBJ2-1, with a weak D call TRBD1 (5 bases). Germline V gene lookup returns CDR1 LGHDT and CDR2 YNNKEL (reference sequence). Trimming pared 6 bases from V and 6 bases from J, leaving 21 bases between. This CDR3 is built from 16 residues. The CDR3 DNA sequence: TGTGCCAGCAGTGAAGTGGAGACGCAGGGTAGCAATGAGCAGTTCTTC. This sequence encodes CASSEVETQGSNEQFF.